The 11 T cell receptor beta chains reported below all come from one sample, sequenced in a study of identical twins. TCRdb processed the 5' RACE reads anew with MiXCR; each CDR3 protein has one entry. Of hundreds of thousands of distinct CDR3 sequences in the sample, about 12% were seen once. This sample also appeared in a second study, on yellow fever vaccine responses in identical twins.

The specimen sequenced was PBMCs. The receptors here all came from a woman under 30 in good health.

This clonotype turned up a few times. The genes are TRBV29-1 and TRBJ1-1; D may be TRBD1 (5 bases). The CDR3 spans 14 residues. Trimming left V 2 bases short and J 13 bases short, with 23 bases between. Per germline, CDR1 SQVTM and CDR2 ANQGSEA. The CDR3 bases are TGCAGCGTTGAATCGGCACAGGCTAGGGGTAGTGGTTTCTTT. Its protein is CSVESAQARGSGFF.

This clonotype was found many times. The chain uses TRBV28 and TRBJ2-7; 12 nucleotides match TRBD2. Germline values: CDR1 MDHEN, CDR2 SYDVKM. After removal of 2 bases from V and 5 bases from J, the junction contained 4 bases not matched to a gene. CDR3 length equals 15 residues. The CDR3 DNA reads TGTGCCAGCAGTTTACCGGCTAGCGGGAGGGACGAGCAGTACTTC. It codes for CASSLPASGRDEQYF. Full variable domain (remainder filled in from reference TRBV28 and TRBJ2-7): DVKVTQSSRYLVKRTGEKVFLECVQDMDHENMFWYRQDPGLGLRLIYFSYDVKMKEKGDIPEGYSVSREKKERFSLILESASTNQTSMYLCASSLPASGRDEQYFGPGTRLTVT.

J is TRBJ2-3 and V is TRBV5-8, with 8 bases aligning to TRBD2. The CDR3 has 17 residues. From germline, CDR1 is SGHTS and CDR2 YDEGEE. V was clipped by 2 bases and J by 0 bases; unmatched bases: 8. This CDR3 is CASSFAPLAASTDTQYF. As DNA, the CDR3 is TGTGCCAGCAGCTTTGCCCCACTAGCGGCGAGCACAGATACGCAGTATTTT.

V and J are TRBV5-5 and TRBJ2-5; D might be TRBD1 (6 bases). CDR3 length: 15 amino acids. Germline assignment: CDR1 SGHKS and CDR2 YYEKEE (reference sequence). The V and J ends lost 4 bases and 4 bases respectively, with 17 bases between them. The DNA for the CDR3 is TGTGCCAGCAGCGGCAGGGGTGATCTCGGAGAGACCCAGTACTTC. Its protein is CASSGRGDLGETQYF. Supplemented by reference TRBV5-5 and TRBJ2-5, the full variable domain reads DAGVTQSPTHLIKTRGQQVTLRCSPISGHKSVSWYQQVLGQGPQFIFQYYEKEERGRGNFPDRFSARQFPNYSSELNVNALLLGDSALYLCASSGRGDLGETQYFGPGTRLLVL.

The chain links TRBV14 to TRBJ1-4; weak D call: TRBD1 (6 bases). The CDR3 totals 15 residues. Trimming left V 3 bases short and J 3 bases short, with 11 bases between. In germline, CDR1 is SGHDN, CDR2 FVKESK. The CDR3 region is CASSHMTGPNEKLFF. Here the CDR3 DNA reads TGTGCCAGCAGCCACATGACAGGTCCTAATGAAAAACTGTTTTTT.

CDR3 in DNA: TGCGCCAGCAGTACCGGACTAGGGATCTCCTACGAGCAGTACTTC. The encoded protein is CASSTGLGISYEQYF. The gene calls are TRBV4-1 and TRBJ2-7, with 7 bases identical to TRBD2. This CDR3 has 15 residues. Germline CDR1 reads MGHRA; CDR2 reads YSYEKL. Unmatched junction bases numbered 8, after V lost 6 bases and J lost 0 bases.

This clonotype was seen a few times. The chain employs TRBV11-2 and TRBJ2-2; 9 bases match TRBD1. This CDR3 is 17 amino acids long. Germline-derived CDR1 and CDR2 are SGHAT and FQNNGV. V lost 6 bases to trimming and J lost 2 bases; unmatched junction nucleotides: 10. CDR3 coding DNA: TGTGCCAGCAGAACTTACCGGGGACAGGGTAACACCGGGGAGCTGTTTTTT. Translated, it gives CASRTYRGQGNTGELFF.

This chain links TRBV2 with TRBJ1-5, with 8 bases identical to TRBD1. CDR3 length: 13 residues. The V gene's germline CDR1 is SNHLY and CDR2 FYNNEI. J lost 9 bases, V lost 6 bases, and 7 bases had no gene match. The CDR3 DNA reads as TGTGCCAGCAGGCCACAGGGGGTGAGGCCCCAGCATTTT. Translated, it gives CASRPQGVRPQHF.

In regard to this clonotype: A much bigger clone sits one base away, suggesting this may be a read error. The rearrangement joins TRBV24-1 to TRBJ2-1; 7 bases line up with TRBD2. Germline trimming cut 5 bases from V and 10 bases from J; bases unmatched to any gene: 10. Per the germline V gene, CDR1 is KGHDR and CDR2 is SFDVKD. The CDR3 contains 14 residues. As DNA, the CDR3 is TGTGCCACCAGTGCGCCGAGCGGGATGGGGGAGCAGTTCTTC. Its protein is CATSAPSGMGEQFF.

The chain uses TRBV18 and TRBJ1-5; 7 nucleotides match TRBD1. CDR1 and CDR2 from the germline V gene are KGHSH and LQKENI. V lost 2 bases to trimming and J lost 5 bases; unmatched junction nucleotides: 0. This CDR3 has 13 amino acids. The CDR3 nucleotides read TGTGCCAGCTCACCAGGGACAGATCAGCCCCAGCATTTT. Its protein product is CASSPGTDQPQHF. Variable domain in full (rest from reference TRBV18 and TRBJ1-5): NAGVMQNPRHLVRRRGQEARLRCSPMKGHSHVYWYRQLPEEGLKFMVYLQKENIIDESGMPKERFSAEFPKEGPSILRIQQVVRGDSAAYFCASSPGTDQPQHFGDGTRLSIL.

This chain uses TRBV4-1 with TRBJ2-5; 7 bases line up with TRBD1. Losses at the gene ends were 1 base for V and 2 bases for J; bases not matched to a gene: 7. CDR1 is MGHRA and CDR2 is YSYEKL in the germline V gene. This CDR3 region has 16 residues. The CDR3 loop is CASSQGPGQNQETQYF. CDR3 nucleotide sequence: TGCGCCAGCAGCCAAGGTCCGGGACAGAATCAAGAGACCCAGTACTTC.